This T cell receptor beta chain was profiled in a study of blood T cells in healthy people across ages. General study points: Estimated diversity across one million T cells was deemed an underestimate.

Germline loops: CDR1 MGHRA, CDR2 YSYEKL. Trimming pared 1 base from V and 5 bases from J, leaving 15 bases between. The CDR3 is made up of 15 amino acids. The second PCR ran about 6 to 12 cycles with a sample-barcoded 5' primer and J-beta primers. TCRdb passed the 5' RACE reads through MiXCR, listing each CDR3 protein once. The sample yields about 1,400,000 distinct CDR3 sequences, around 42% seen once. This clonotype was counted a few times. The antigen is undetermined. The sequence was collected from a woman aged 18-30 years in good health. The sequenced sample was blood. The chain is built from TRBV4-1 and TRBJ2-7; the D gene is possibly TRBD1 (6 bases). The CDR3 spells CASSQGPGDADEQYF. The DNA of the CDR3 is TGCGCCAGCAGCCAAGGCCCAGGGGACGCGGACGAGCAGTACTTC.